The sequence of this T cell receptor (beta chain) was determined in a study of technical replicates of blood from a handful of donors (dated by TCRdb to about 2017). Turning to this clone: The specificity of this receptor is unknown. Per-base qualities were not stored, and no clone one base away is much larger.

The CDR3, from cysteine to phenylalanine, totals 12 residues. Of the read, only the CDR3 DNA is kept; its 36 bases are in frame from base 1. V and J are truncated by 4 bases and 6 bases respectively, leaving an intervening sequence of 10 bases. According to the germline V gene, CDR1 reads SGDLS and CDR2 reads YYNGEE. The method behind the library was the immunoSEQ multiplex PCR assay. Here the immuneACCESS table is served through TCRdb, limited to in-frame sequences with V and J called. Missing clones are a known gap in these copies; in checked studies unresolved V genes cover under half, and the rest lacks a known reason. The table for this sample lists 98,000 or so clones; 95% of them were counted only once. Jointly, the top ten make up 0.21% of the sample.

This receptor chain uses TRBV9 and TRBJ1-1; no D gene can be assigned with confidence. The material sequenced was T cells isolated from PBMCs. This clonotype was obtained from a human donor in good health. CDR3 protein: CASSPFTAEAFF. The DNA sequence follows: TGTGCCAGCAGCCCTTTCACGGCTGAAGCTTTCTTT.